One and the same sample provided the 21 T cell receptor beta chains below, sequenced in a study of blood T cell repertoires in COVID-19. Generated by immunoSEQ multiplex PCR, the TCRdb table keeps only in-frame clones and is missing some. The repertoire includes 200,000 to 300,000 clones, approximately 82% of them detected once, and 2% to 2.5% sits in the top ten. The sequenced sample consisted of peripheral blood. These receptors all come from a man between 40 and 49 years old who had recovered from COVID-19.

The chain combines TRBV9 with TRBJ2-7; 9 bases are shared with TRBD1. Germline lookup yields CDR1 SGDLS and CDR2 YYNGEE. CDR3 length: 14 residues. V was pared by 4 bases and J by 4 bases, with 6 bases of the junction left unmatched. Here the CDR3 reads CASSSGQGSYEQYF. As DNA, the CDR3 is TGTGCCAGCAGCTCCGGACAGGGGAGTTACGAGCAGTACTTC.

The V gene is TRBV27, the J gene TRBJ2-3; 11 bases are a match to TRBD2. The CDR3 has 17 residues. CDR1 MNHEY and CDR2 SMNVEV come from the germline V gene (reference sequence). J lost 2 bases, V lost 5 bases, and 9 bases had no gene match. The CDR3 reads CASSPILAGGPTDTQYF. Here the CDR3 DNA reads TGTGCCAGCAGTCCAATCCTAGCGGGAGGACCCACAGATACGCAGTATTTT.

The chain is built from TRBV30 and TRBJ1-1; TRBD1 might be the D (6 bases). The CDR3 totals 14 residues. The V gene lost 2 bases and the J gene lost 0 bases, with 10 bases spanning the gap. CDR1 is GTSNPN and CDR2 is SVGIG in the germline V gene (reference sequence). This CDR3 reads CAWSTNRVNTEAFF. DNA of the CDR3: TGTGCCTGGAGTACAAACAGGGTGAACACTGAAGCTTTCTTT. Together with reference TRBV30 and TRBJ1-1, the CDR3 gives the full variable domain: SQTIHQWPATLVQPVGSPLSLECTVEGTSNPNLYWYRQAAGRGLQLLFYSVGIGQISSEVPQNLSASRPQDRQFILSSKKLLLSDSGFYLCAWSTNRVNTEAFFGQGTRLTVV.

This clone was picked up a small number of times. The chain has TRBV10-2 and TRBJ1-1; weak D call: TRBD1 (6 bases). CDR1 is WSHSY and CDR2 is SAAADI in the germline V gene. V dropped 4 bases and J dropped 3 bases, with 9 bases sitting between them. The CDR3 loop spans 13 amino acids. The CDR3 DNA is TGCGCCAGCAGTGGGGAGGGGGACACTGAAGCTTTCTTT. Translating it yields CASSGEGDTEAFF.

The chain links TRBV6-5 to TRBJ1-4, with 9 bases lining up with TRBD1. The CDR3 spans 15 residues. The V and J ends lost 6 bases and 2 bases, in that order; junction bases with no gene match: 4. The germline V gene has CDR1 MNHEY and CDR2 SVGAGI. The CDR3 here is CASRNRGRTNEKLFF. The CDR3 nucleotides read TGTGCCAGCAGAAACAGGGGGCGGACTAATGAAAAACTGTTTTTT.

The chain has TRBV21-1 and TRBJ2-7; the table names TRBD2, a call not compared with the DNA. TRBV21-1 counts as a pseudogene. This CDR3 is 16 amino acids long. The CDR3 loop reads CASSKRVGLASYEQYF. For the CDR3, the DNA is TGTGCCAGCAGCAAACGGGTCGGGCTAGCCTCCTACGAGCAGTACTTC.

This clone was counted only a few times. The genes are TRBV2 and TRBJ1-1; unclear D gene. The CDR3 extends over 13 amino acids. V was clipped by 7 bases and J by 0 bases, with 9 bases between them. The V gene's germline CDR1 is SNHLY and CDR2 FYNNEI. The CDR3 is CASMRSMNTEAFF. The CDR3 DNA is TGTGCCAGCATGCGGTCCATGAACACTGAAGCTTTCTTT.

V gene TRBV10-3 combines with J gene TRBJ2-3; tentatively, D is TRBD1 (6 bases). The germline V and J ends were trimmed by 4 bases and 2 bases, with 16 bases remaining between them. CDR3 length: 16 amino acids. CDR1 is ENHRY, CDR2 SYGVKD, per germline. The CDR3 nucleotides are TGTGCCATCAGTGGTATTACAGGGACCAACACAGATACGCAGTATTTT. Encoded protein: CAISGITGTNTDTQYF.

As for this clone: Additional DNA sequences in this sample encode the identical CDR3. J is TRBJ2-2 and V is TRBV5-1, with TRBD1 as a possible D gene (6 bases). Germline V gene lookup returns CDR1 SGHRS and CDR2 YFSETQ. V lost 0 bases and J 1 base, leaving 7 bases between the germline ends. There are 15 residues in the CDR3. The CDR3 sequence is CASSLGQVNTGELFF. CDR3 in DNA: TGCGCCAGCAGCTTGGGACAGGTGAACACCGGGGAGCTGTTTTTT.

In its sample, this clone was seen once. The J gene is TRBJ2-1, the V gene TRBV4-3; TRBD2 aligns across 14 bases. V lost 1 base to trimming and J lost 15 bases; unmatched junction nucleotides: 5. This CDR3 is built from 14 residues. CDR1 and CDR2 (germline): LGHNA, YSLEER. The CDR3 protein is CASSQATSGRVMFF. In DNA, the CDR3 is TGCGCCAGCAGCCAAGCGACTAGCGGGAGGGTGATGTTCTTC.

This clone has only one observation. The chain joins TRBV2 to TRBJ1-2; D is perhaps TRBD1 (5 bases). V was shortened by 4 bases and J by 13 bases, with 19 bases between the two germline ends. Germline V CDR1 and CDR2: SNHLY, FYNNEI. This CDR3 comprises 13 residues. CDR3 region: CASSAVGLDGGTF. The CDR3 DNA follows: TGTGCCAGCAGTGCTGTAGGGCTCGACGGGGGCACCTTC.

This clone was picked up one time. The rearrangement joins TRBV11-2 to TRBJ1-1, with D perhaps matching TRBD1 (5 bases). The CDR3 consists of 15 residues. Trimming shortened V by 0 bases and J by 1 base, and 9 bases separated the two germline ends. Germline V gene lookup returns CDR1 SGHAT and CDR2 FQNNGV. DNA of the CDR3: TGTGCCAGCAGCTTAGACTCCCAGGGGAACACTGAAGCTTTCTTT. It codes for CASSLDSQGNTEAFF.

The chain recombines TRBV2 with TRBJ2-5; the match to TRBD2 covers 7 bases. The CDR3 extends over 14 amino acids. Trimming cost V 4 bases and J 5 bases; bases outside gene matches: 7. Per germline, CDR1 SNHLY and CDR2 FYNNEI. CDR3 protein: CASSGTRSGETQYF. In DNA form, the CDR3 reads TGTGCCAGCAGTGGGACTAGATCTGGGGAGACCCAGTACTTC.

This chain connects TRBV4-1 to TRBJ1-2, with unresolved D. Germline CDR1 and CDR2: MGHRA and YSYEKL. The V and J ends lost 0 bases and 10 bases respectively, with 9 bases between them. This CDR3 has 12 residues. The CDR3 sequence is CASSQDASSYTF. For the CDR3, the DNA is TGCGCCAGCAGCCAAGATGCTAGCTCCTACACCTTC.

The chain uses TRBV9 and TRBJ2-1; 9 nucleotides align to TRBD2. J was trimmed by 9 bases and V by 3 bases; bases with no gene match: 1. CDR1 and CDR2 from the germline V gene are SGDLS and YYNGEE. This CDR3 has 12 amino acids. CDR3 region: CASSASGIEQFF. The CDR3 nucleotides read TGTGCCAGCAGCGCTAGCGGGATTGAGCAGTTCTTC.

The V and J genes are TRBV18 and TRBJ1-1; tentatively, D is TRBD1 (5 bases). The CDR3 has 15 residues. Deletions cut 5 bases from V and 5 bases from J, with 18 bases between. The V gene's germline CDR1 is KGHSH and CDR2 LQKENI. The CDR3 DNA is TGTGCCAGCTCAGCCTTTTCGGCAGGGAGGACTGAAGCTTTCTTT. This encodes CASSAFSAGRTEAFF. The entire variable domain, with the rest obtained from reference TRBV18 and TRBJ1-1, is as follows: NAGVMQNPRHLVRRRGQEARLRCSPMKGHSHVYWYRQLPEEGLKFMVYLQKENIIDESGMPKERFSAEFPKEGPSILRIQQVVRGDSAAYFCASSAFSAGRTEAFFGQGTRLTVV.

The V gene is TRBV9, the J gene TRBJ2-5; TRBD2 aligns across 8 bases. The V gene's germline CDR1 is SGDLS and CDR2 YYNGEE. Trimming took 0 bases from V and 5 from J; bases not matched to a gene: 6. This CDR3 contains 15 residues. In DNA, the CDR3 is TGTGCCAGCAGCGTAGGCGGGGGGCCAGGTGAGACCCAGTACTTC. As protein: CASSVGGGPGETQYF.

The J gene is TRBJ2-1, the V gene TRBV11-3, with D possibly being TRBD2 (6 bases). The CDR3 spans 13 residues. Germline CDR1 SGHNT, CDR2 YENEEA. The V end lost 4 bases, the J end lost 12 bases, and 16 bases lay between the germline ends. CDR3 amino acids: CASSYITGGGQFF. The CDR3 coding sequence is TGTGCCAGCAGCTATATCACCGGGGGTGGGCAGTTCTTC.

The chain couples TRBV30 to TRBJ2-3; 7 positions agree with TRBD2. The CDR3 runs to 14 residues. Losses at the gene ends were 5 bases for V and 1 base for J; bases not matched to a gene: 6. Looked up from germline, CDR1 is GTSNPN and CDR2 is SVGIG (reference sequence). CDR3 sequence reads: CAWWGGGGTDTQYF. The DNA for the CDR3 is TGTGCCTGGTGGGGTGGGGGGGGCACAGATACGCAGTATTTT.

This clone has a single count. DNA of the CDR3: TGTGCCATCAGGCTAGGACAGGCGGATGGCTACACCTTC. It specifies CAIRLGQADGYTF. The chain couples TRBV10-3 to TRBJ1-2; the match to TRBD1 covers 7 bases. Trimming cost V 6 bases and J 6 bases; bases outside gene matches: 7. This CDR3 has 13 residues. CDR1 ENHRY and CDR2 SYGVKD come from the germline V gene.

The rearrangement links TRBV5-1 to TRBJ2-7, with 10 bases identical to TRBD2. The junction had 6 bases not matched to a gene; V was cut back by 0 bases and J by 0 bases. This CDR3 has 17 amino acids. Germline-derived CDR1 and CDR2 are SGHRS and YFSETQ. CDR3 amino acids: CASSLELAGMVSYEQYF. The DNA for the CDR3 is TGCGCCAGCAGCTTGGAACTAGCGGGGATGGTCTCCTACGAGCAGTACTTC.